The TCR beta chain under discussion was sequenced for a study of T cells expressing NK-cell markers. Germline CDR1 SGHVS, CDR2 FQNEAQ. This CDR3 comprises 17 residues. Beta-chain TCR cDNA was generated via 5'RACE template switching with UMIs. Reanalyzing the 5' RACE reads, TCRdb keeps one entry per CDR3 protein, without DNA. The sample shows fewer than 400,000 distinct CDR3 sequences, and around 4.9% sits with its ten largest clones. This chain joins TRBV7-8 and TRBJ2-6. Sequenced input: blood T cells: a sorted CD56 or NKG2C T cell subset, CD4+ or CD8+ T cells, or bulk PBMC T cells (not recorded which). This clonotype originated in a man aged 18-75 years in good health. The CDR3 protein is CASSIRLRGSGANVLTF.